The 28 T cell receptor beta chains in this list originate from one sample, sequenced in a study of blood T cell repertoires in COVID-19. The data were produced by immunoSEQ multiplex PCR, yet TCRdb's version contains in-frame clones alone and is incomplete. The sample lists 80,000 to 100,000 clones; approximately 79% were seen once. Sequenced: peripheral blood. These receptors came from a man aged 65 to 79 with COVID-19, enrolled during active disease.

The DNA for the CDR3 is TGTGCCAGTAGTATTGTAGGGGCCCCCAAGATAGGCACAGATACGCAGTATTTT. Protein product: CASSIVGAPKIGTDTQYF. The chain employs TRBV19 and TRBJ2-3; D is perhaps TRBD1 (5 bases). The CDR3 is 18 amino acids. Per the germline V gene, CDR1 is LNHDA and CDR2 is SQIVND (reference sequence). Trimming left V 3 bases short and J 1 base short, with 20 bases between.

The chain combines TRBV9 with TRBJ1-1; tentative D call: TRBD1 (5 bases). The CDR3 consists of 17 residues. CDR1 is SGDLS and CDR2 is YYNGEE in the germline V gene. The ends were cut back, 4 bases at V and 0 bases at J, with 19 bases in the middle. The CDR3 loop reads CASSIQDLRPLNTEAFF. The CDR3, as DNA: TGTGCCAGCAGCATACAGGACCTCCGGCCACTGAACACTGAAGCTTTCTTT.

This rearrangement joins TRBV7-2 to TRBJ2-5; 10 bases are a match to TRBD1. Per the germline V gene, CDR1 is SGHTA and CDR2 is FQGNSA. The V gene end was trimmed by 5 bases and the J gene end by 5 bases; junction bases not matched to a gene: 5. This CDR3 contains 14 residues. The CDR3 DNA reads TGTGCCAGCAGCCTCCGGGACAGGGGTGAGACCCAGTACTTC. Its translation: CASSLRDRGETQYF.

This chain uses TRBV20-1 with TRBJ2-2; the D gene is possibly TRBD1 (6 bases). V was clipped by 3 bases and J by 5 bases, with 13 bases between them. The germline V gene encodes CDR1 DFQATT and CDR2 SNEGSKA (reference sequence). CDR3 length equals 14 residues. The CDR3 DNA reads as TGCAGTGCTAGTCACACCAGGGGAACCGGGGAGCTGTTTTTT. It encodes CSASHTRGTGELFF.

CDR3 sequence reads: CASRLAGGDEQFF. For the CDR3, the DNA is TGTGCCAGTAGACTAGCGGGAGGCGATGAGCAGTTCTTC. The V gene is TRBV6-5, the J gene TRBJ2-1; 13 nucleotides match TRBD2. Germline V CDR1 and CDR2: MNHEY, SVGAGI. There are 13 residues in the CDR3. Trimming took 9 bases from V and 8 from J; bases not matched to a gene: 4.

The chain is built from TRBV6-2 or TRBV6-3 and TRBJ2-2, with TRBD2 matching over 16 bases. There are 18 residues in the CDR3. The germline V gene encodes CDR1 MNHEY and CDR2 SVGEGT. The V gene end was trimmed by 1 base and the J gene end by 5 bases; junction bases not matched to a gene: 4. The chain's CDR3 is CASSYWGLAGGQTGELFF. The CDR3 region has the DNA TGTGCCAGCAGTTACTGGGGACTAGCGGGAGGGCAGACCGGGGAGCTGTTTTTT.

The rearrangement joins TRBV28 to TRBJ2-5; 8 nucleotides line up with TRBD2. The V and J ends lost 1 base and 2 bases, in that order; junction bases with no gene match: 3. The germline V gene has CDR1 MDHEN and CDR2 SYDVKM. This CDR3 contains 15 residues. CDR3 bases: TGTGCCAGCAGTTTATCTCGCGGGGGGCAAGAGACCCAGTACTTC. Translating it yields CASSLSRGGQETQYF.

This clone showed up just a few times. The rearrangement uses TRBV10-1 and TRBJ2-1; 11 bases align to TRBD2. In germline, CDR1 is WNHNN, CDR2 SYGVQD (reference sequence). V lost 2 bases and J lost 0; bases outside the gene matches: 6. The CDR3 loop spans 18 amino acids. CDR3 nucleotide sequence: TGCGCCAGCAGTGAGACTAGCGGGGGTTTGCACTCCTACAATGAGCAGTTCTTC. Translated, it gives CASSETSGGLHSYNEQFF.

The rearrangement joins TRBV24-1 to TRBJ1-3; no clear D. V lost 4 bases and J 0 bases, leaving 6 bases between the germline ends. The CDR3 length is 14 residues. Germline V gene data show CDR1 as KGHDR and CDR2 as SFDVKD. The CDR3: CATSENISGNTIYF. CDR3 coding DNA: TGTGCCACCAGTGAAAATATCTCTGGAAACACCATATATTTT.

The V call is TRBV13, the J call TRBJ2-7; D unresolved. Trimming removed 5 bases from V and 5 bases from J, with 25 bases in between. Germline V gives CDR1 PRHDT, CDR2 FYEKMQ (reference sequence). The CDR3 has 17 amino acids. The chain's CDR3 is CASSRSSLVAGGHEQYF. CDR3 coding DNA: TGTGCCAGCAGCCGATCATCGTTAGTGGCCGGTGGGCACGAGCAGTACTTC.

The CDR3 DNA sequence: TGTGCCAGCAGCCTCGGGAGTCTCCTTGGCAATCAGCCCCAGCATTTT. Amino acid sequence: CASSLGSLLGNQPQHF. The rearrangement joins TRBV11-2 to TRBJ1-5, with D hard to call. V was cut by 5 bases and J by 2 bases, with 16 bases left in between. The germline V gene encodes CDR1 SGHAT and CDR2 FQNNGV. This CDR3 contains 16 residues.

The chain is built from TRBV28 and TRBJ1-6; 9 bases match TRBD1. The V gene's germline CDR1 is MDHEN and CDR2 SYDVKM. Germline trimming cut 5 bases from V and 10 bases from J; bases unmatched to any gene: 9. The CDR3 totals 15 residues. The CDR3 region has the DNA TGTGCCAGCAGTCCCAAGCACAGGGGGCGATCACCCCTCCACTTT. It specifies CASSPKHRGRSPLHF.

V gene TRBV7-9 combines with J gene TRBJ2-7; 10 positions match TRBD1. Germline V gene lookup returns CDR1 SEHNR and CDR2 FQNEAQ (reference sequence). The CDR3 length is 19 residues. J was trimmed by 0 bases and V by 1 base; bases with no gene match: 12. The CDR3 region has the DNA TGTGCCAGCAGCTTAGGCTCCGGGACAGGGGATCCTAGCTCCTACGAGCAGTACTTC. It translates to CASSLGSGTGDPSSYEQYF.

The chain is built from TRBV7-8 and TRBJ1-2, with 9 nucleotides matching TRBD1. J gave up 4 bases and V 1 base, and 7 bases lay outside the gene matches. CDR1 SGHVS and CDR2 FQNEAQ come from the germline V gene. This CDR3 is 16 amino acids long. The CDR3 DNA reads TGTGCCAGCAGCTTAGAATGGACAGGGGTTGCCTATGGCTACACCTTC. Translation: CASSLEWTGVAYGYTF.

The chain has TRBV6-5 and TRBJ2-5; TRBD2 aligns across 7 bases. J was trimmed by 3 bases and V by 7 bases; bases with no gene match: 8. The CDR3 has 14 residues. The germline V gene has CDR1 MNHEY and CDR2 SVGAGI. Here the CDR3 reads CASKADGGKETQYF. CDR3 in DNA: TGTGCCAGCAAGGCAGACGGGGGGAAAGAGACCCAGTACTTC.

V gene TRBV30 combines with J gene TRBJ1-5; 7 bases line up with TRBD1. In germline, CDR1 is GTSNPN, CDR2 SVGIG (reference sequence). This CDR3 has 13 residues. V shed 1 base and J 6 bases; nucleotides not matched to a gene: 3. The CDR3 here is CAWSGQGGQPQHF. CDR3 sequence (DNA): TGTGCCTGGAGTGGACAGGGAGGTCAGCCCCAGCATTTT.

This rearrangement joins TRBV10-3 to TRBJ1-2; 9 bases match TRBD1. The germline CDR1 and CDR2 sequences are ENHRY and SYGVKD. Germline trimming cut 6 bases from V and 7 bases from J; bases unmatched to any gene: 9. The CDR3 has 14 residues. CDR3 nucleotide sequence: TGTGCCATCAGCGGGGACAGGGTGGGTGTTGGCTACACCTTC. Its protein is CAISGDRVGVGYTF.

The gene calls are TRBV5-1 and TRBJ2-1; 12 bases fit TRBD2. Germline lookup yields CDR1 SGHRS and CDR2 YFSETQ. The CDR3 runs to 15 residues. V dropped 6 bases and J dropped 4; count of bases not matched to a gene: 5. CDR3: CASTPLAGGYNEQFF. In DNA, the CDR3 is TGCGCCAGCACCCCACTAGCGGGGGGTTACAATGAGCAGTTCTTC.

J is TRBJ2-1 and V is TRBV9; 8 nucleotides line up with TRBD2. The CDR3 is 15 residues long. Trimming at V came to 2 bases and at J to 8 bases, leaving 9 bases not matched to a gene. Germline V CDR1 and CDR2: SGDLS, YYNGEE. The CDR3 is CASSVRGAGLDEQFF. CDR3 coding DNA: TGTGCCAGCAGCGTGCGGGGGGCGGGTTTGGATGAGCAGTTCTTC.

This chain connects TRBV2 to TRBJ2-2; tentatively, D is TRBD2 (6 bases). Germline V lookup: CDR1 SNHLY, CDR2 FYNNEI. Trimming removed 2 bases at V and 1 base at J, with 11 bases between. This CDR3 spans 16 amino acids. The CDR3 protein is CASSERRRENTGELFF. As DNA, the CDR3 is TGTGCCAGCAGTGAAAGGAGGCGGGAGAACACCGGGGAGCTGTTTTTT.

The chain combines TRBV11-3 with TRBJ2-2; weak D call: TRBD2 (6 bases). Between the trimmed V and J ends, which lost 3 bases and 2 bases, there was a span of 13 bases. The CDR3 consists of 16 residues. Germline CDR1 is SGHNT and CDR2 is YENEEA. The CDR3 sequence: CASSFGGSGNTGELFF. DNA of the CDR3: TGTGCCAGCAGCTTCGGGGGTAGCGGAAACACCGGGGAGCTGTTTTTT.

The chain recombines TRBV6-1 with TRBJ2-3, with 9 bases fitting TRBD2. Germline-derived CDR1 and CDR2 are MNHNS and SASEGT. The CDR3 runs to 16 residues. Trimming cost V 0 bases and J 4 bases; bases outside gene matches: 5. CDR3 sequence: CASSEARAGGPDTQYF. DNA for the CDR3: TGTGCCAGCAGTGAAGCGCGGGCGGGGGGGCCAGATACGCAGTATTTT.

This clone was detected a few times. The chain employs TRBV24-1 and TRBJ2-1; 7 bases line up with TRBD1. Trimming took 2 bases from V and 4 from J; bases not matched to a gene: 13. The CDR3 consists of 18 residues. Germline V gene lookup returns CDR1 KGHDR and CDR2 SFDVKD. DNA for the CDR3: TGTGCCACCAGTGATTCTTCCCGACGGGACAGACGATACAATGAGCAGTTCTTC. Its translation is CATSDSSRRDRRYNEQFF.

This clone has a single count. The chain has TRBV7-2 and TRBJ1-5; D is unclear. V lost 4 bases and J 7 bases, leaving 11 bases between the germline ends. CDR1 is SGHTA and CDR2 is FQGNSA in the germline V gene. The length of the CDR3 is 13 residues. In DNA form, the CDR3 reads TGTGCCAGCAGCTCGGACCCGGGACAGCCCCAGCATTTT. It is translated as CASSSDPGQPQHF. Together with reference TRBV7-2 and TRBJ1-5, the CDR3 gives the full variable domain: GAGVSQSPSNKVTEKGKDVELRCDPISGHTALYWYRQSLGQGLEFLIYFQGNSAPDKSGLPSDRFSAERTGGSVSTLTIQRTQQEDSAVYLCASSSDPGQPQHFGDGTRLSIL.

The genes are TRBV7-8 and TRBJ1-2; tentatively, D is TRBD1 (5 bases). Trimming left V 5 bases short and J 5 bases short, with 6 bases between. This CDR3 has 11 residues. CDR1 and CDR2 from the germline V gene are SGHVS and FQNEAQ. This CDR3 reads CASSPGYGYTF. DNA for the CDR3: TGTGCCAGCAGCCCAGGGTATGGCTACACCTTC.

This chain connects TRBV19 to TRBJ2-5, with D tentatively TRBD1 (5 bases). Germline V CDR1 and CDR2: LNHDA, SQIVND (reference sequence). Trimming removed 3 bases from V and 0 bases from J, with 8 bases in between. This CDR3 comprises 14 residues. The CDR3 DNA sequence: TGTGCCAGTAGTATGGGGCAGAACCAAGAGACCCAGTACTTC. As protein: CASSMGQNQETQYF.

This clone has just a few counts. This sequence joins TRBV9 and TRBJ2-3, with D possibly matching TRBD2 (6 bases). With 7 bases removed from V and 7 bases from J, the gap between germline ends came to 13 bases. Looked up from germline, CDR1 is SGDLS and CDR2 is YYNGEE. The CDR3 is 12 amino acids. DNA of the CDR3: TGTGCCAGCGGGACCGGGAGTAATACGCAGTATTTT. This encodes CASGTGSNTQYF. Full variable domain (remainder filled in from reference TRBV9 and TRBJ2-3): DSGVTQTPKHLITATGQRVTLRCSPRSGDLSVYWYQQSLDQGLQFLIQYYNGEERAKGNILERFSAQQFPDLHSELNLSSLELGDSALYFCASGTGSNTQYFGPGTRLTVL.

This clone has a single count. The gene calls are TRBV27 and TRBJ2-7, with TRBD2 matching 7 bases. Germline CDR1 is MNHEY and CDR2 is SMNVEV (reference sequence). The CDR3 is made up of 15 amino acids. V trimming: 5 bases; J trimming: 3 bases; junction bases outside the gene matches: 10. This chain's CDR3 is CASSPRLGLVYEQYF. The DNA for the CDR3 is TGTGCCAGCAGTCCCCGATTAGGACTAGTCTACGAGCAGTACTTC.